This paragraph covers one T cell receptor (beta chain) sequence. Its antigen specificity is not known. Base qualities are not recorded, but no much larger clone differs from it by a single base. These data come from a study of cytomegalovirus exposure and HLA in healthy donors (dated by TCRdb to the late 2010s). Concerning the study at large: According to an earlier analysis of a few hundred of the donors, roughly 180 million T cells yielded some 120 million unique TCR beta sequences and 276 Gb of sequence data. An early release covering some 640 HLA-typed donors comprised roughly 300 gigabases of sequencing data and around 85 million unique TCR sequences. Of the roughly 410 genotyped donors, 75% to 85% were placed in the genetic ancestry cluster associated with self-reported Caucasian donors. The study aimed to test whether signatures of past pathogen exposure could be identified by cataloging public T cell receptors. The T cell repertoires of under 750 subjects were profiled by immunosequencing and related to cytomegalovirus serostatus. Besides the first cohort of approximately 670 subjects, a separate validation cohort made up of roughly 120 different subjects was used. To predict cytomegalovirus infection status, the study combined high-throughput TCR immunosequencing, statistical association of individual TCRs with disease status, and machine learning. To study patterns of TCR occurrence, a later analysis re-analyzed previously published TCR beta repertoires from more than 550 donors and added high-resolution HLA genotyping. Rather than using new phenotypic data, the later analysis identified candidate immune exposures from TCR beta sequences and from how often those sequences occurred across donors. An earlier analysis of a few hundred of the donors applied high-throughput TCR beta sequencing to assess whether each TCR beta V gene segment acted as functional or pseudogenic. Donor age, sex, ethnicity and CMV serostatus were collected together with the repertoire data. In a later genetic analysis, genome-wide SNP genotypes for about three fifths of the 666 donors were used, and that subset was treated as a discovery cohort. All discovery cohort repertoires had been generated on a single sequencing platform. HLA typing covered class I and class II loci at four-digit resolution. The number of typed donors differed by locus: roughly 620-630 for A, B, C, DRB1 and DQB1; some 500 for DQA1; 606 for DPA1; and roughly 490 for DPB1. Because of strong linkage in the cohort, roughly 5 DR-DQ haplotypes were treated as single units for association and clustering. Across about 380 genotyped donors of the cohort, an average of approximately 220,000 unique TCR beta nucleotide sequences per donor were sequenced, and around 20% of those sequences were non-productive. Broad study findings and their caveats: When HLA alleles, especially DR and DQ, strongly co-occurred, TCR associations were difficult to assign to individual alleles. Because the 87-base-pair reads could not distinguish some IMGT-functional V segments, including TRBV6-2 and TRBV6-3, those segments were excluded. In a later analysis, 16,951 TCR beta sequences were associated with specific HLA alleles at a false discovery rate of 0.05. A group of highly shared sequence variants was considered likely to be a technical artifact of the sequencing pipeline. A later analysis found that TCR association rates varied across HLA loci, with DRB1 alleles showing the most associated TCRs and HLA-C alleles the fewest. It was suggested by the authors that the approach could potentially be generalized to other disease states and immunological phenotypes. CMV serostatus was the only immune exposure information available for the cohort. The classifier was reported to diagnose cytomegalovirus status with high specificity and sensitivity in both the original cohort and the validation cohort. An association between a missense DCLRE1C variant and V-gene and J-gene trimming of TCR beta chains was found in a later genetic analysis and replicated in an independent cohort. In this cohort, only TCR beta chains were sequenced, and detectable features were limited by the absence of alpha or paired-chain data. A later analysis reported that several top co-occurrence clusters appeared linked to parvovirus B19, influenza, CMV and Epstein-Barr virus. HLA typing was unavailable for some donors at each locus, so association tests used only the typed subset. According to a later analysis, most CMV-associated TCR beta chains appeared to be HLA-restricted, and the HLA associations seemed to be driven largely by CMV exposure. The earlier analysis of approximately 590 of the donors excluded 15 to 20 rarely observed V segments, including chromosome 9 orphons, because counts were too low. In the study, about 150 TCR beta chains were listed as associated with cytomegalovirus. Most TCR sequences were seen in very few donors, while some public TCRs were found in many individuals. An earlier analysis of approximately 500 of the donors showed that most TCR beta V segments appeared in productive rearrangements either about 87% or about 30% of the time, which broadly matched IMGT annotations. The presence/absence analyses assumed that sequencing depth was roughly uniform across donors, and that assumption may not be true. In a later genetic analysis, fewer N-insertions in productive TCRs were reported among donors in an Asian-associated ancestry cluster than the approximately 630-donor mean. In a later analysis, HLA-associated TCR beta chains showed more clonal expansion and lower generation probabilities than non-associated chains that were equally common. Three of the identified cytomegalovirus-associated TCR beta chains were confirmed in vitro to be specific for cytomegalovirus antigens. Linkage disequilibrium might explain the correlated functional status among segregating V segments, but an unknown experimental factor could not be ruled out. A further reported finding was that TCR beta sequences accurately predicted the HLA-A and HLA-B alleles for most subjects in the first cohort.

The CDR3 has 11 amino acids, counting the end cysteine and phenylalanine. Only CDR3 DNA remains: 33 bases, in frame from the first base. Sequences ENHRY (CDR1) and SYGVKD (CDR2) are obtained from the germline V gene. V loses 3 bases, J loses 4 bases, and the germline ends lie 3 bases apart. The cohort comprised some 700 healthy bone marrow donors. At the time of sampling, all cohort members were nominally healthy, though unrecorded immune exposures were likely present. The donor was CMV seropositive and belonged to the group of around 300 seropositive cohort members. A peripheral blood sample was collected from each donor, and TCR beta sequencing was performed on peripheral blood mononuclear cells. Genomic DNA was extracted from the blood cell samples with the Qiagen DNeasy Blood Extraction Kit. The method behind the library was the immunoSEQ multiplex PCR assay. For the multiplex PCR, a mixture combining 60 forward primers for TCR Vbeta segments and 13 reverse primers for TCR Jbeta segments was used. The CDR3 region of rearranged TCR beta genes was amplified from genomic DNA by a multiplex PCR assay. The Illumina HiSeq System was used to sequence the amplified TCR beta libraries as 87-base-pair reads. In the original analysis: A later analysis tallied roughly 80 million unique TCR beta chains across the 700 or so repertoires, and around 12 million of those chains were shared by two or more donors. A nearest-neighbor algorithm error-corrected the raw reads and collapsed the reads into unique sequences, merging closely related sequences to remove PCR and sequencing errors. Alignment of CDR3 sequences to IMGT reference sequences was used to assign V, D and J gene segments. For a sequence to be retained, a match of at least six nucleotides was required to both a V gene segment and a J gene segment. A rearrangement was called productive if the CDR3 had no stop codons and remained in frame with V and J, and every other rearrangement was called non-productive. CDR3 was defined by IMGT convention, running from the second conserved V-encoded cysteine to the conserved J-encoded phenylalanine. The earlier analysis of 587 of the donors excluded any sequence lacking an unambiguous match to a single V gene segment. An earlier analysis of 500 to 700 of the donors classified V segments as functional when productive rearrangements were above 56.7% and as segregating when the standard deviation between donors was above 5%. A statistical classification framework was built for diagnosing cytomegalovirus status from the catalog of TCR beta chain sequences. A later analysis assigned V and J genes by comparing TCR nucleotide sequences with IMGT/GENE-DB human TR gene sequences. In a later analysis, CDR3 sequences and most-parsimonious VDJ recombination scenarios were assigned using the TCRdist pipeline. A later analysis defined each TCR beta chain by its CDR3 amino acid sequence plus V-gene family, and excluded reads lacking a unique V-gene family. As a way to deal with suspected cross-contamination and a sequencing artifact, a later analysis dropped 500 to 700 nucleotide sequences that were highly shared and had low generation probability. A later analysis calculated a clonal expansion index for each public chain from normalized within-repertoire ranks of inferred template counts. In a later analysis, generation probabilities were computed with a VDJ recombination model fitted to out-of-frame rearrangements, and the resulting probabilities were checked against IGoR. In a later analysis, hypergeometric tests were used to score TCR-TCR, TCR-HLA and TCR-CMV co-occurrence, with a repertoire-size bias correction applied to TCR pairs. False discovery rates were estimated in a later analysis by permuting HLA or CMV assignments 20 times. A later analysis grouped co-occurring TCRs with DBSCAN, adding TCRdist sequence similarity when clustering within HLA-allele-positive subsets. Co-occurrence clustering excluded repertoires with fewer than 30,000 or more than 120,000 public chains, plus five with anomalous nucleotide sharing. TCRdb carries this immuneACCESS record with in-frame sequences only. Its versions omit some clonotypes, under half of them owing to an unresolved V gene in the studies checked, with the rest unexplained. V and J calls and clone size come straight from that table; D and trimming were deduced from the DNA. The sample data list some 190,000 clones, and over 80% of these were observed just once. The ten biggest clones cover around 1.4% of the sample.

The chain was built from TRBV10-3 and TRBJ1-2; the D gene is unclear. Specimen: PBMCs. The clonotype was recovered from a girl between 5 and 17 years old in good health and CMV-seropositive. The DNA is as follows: TGTGCCATCAGTGACGTCTATGGCTACACCTTC. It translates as CAISDVYGYTF.